The following is a TCR beta chain sequence with its context. This clone has more than one count but fewer than ten. No antigen is known for it. The input lacks base qualities; no much larger clone sits a single base away. Patients with autoimmune disease history or receiving systemic immunosuppression were excluded from the trial. In every dose cohort, peripheral blood was drawn for TCR sequencing at baseline, cycle 4 day 1, and cycle 7 day 1. The samples were taken from a phase I, first-in-human, multicenter, open-label dose-escalation trial of ivuxolimab. Adults with locally advanced or metastatic melanoma, renal cell carcinoma, hepatocellular carcinoma or head and neck squamous cell carcinoma were enrolled in the trial. Before TCR sequencing, CD4+ T cells and CD8+ T cells were sorted from peripheral blood as separate populations. The entry originates in a study of OX40 agonist ivuxolimab in advanced cancers. With respect to the entire study: The costimulatory receptor OX40 (CD134) was targeted by ivuxolimab, a fully human IgG2 agonistic monoclonal antibody. Partial responses occurred in three dose-escalation patients: two with cutaneous melanoma and one with hepatocellular carcinoma. Prior anti-PD-1, anti-PD-L1 or anti-CTLA-4 therapy was permitted, and checkpoint inhibitors had been received by roughly 40% of dose-escalation patients. The point of sequencing TCRbeta in the periphery was to test whether ivuxolimab changed TCR sequence diversity and drove clonal T-cell expansion. The monotherapy dose-escalation portion (N ≈ 56 patients) of the phase I ivuxolimab trial is reported in the paper. The dose-escalation cohort was 82.7% male with a mean age of around 64 years, ranging from roughly 23 to 85. Intravenous ivuxolimab was administered to patients every 2 weeks at six dose levels: 0.01, 0.1, 0.3, 1.5, 3 and 10 mg/kg. Of the approximately 50 dose-escalation patients, hepatocellular carcinoma was present in around 20, melanoma in around 15, renal cell carcinoma in 9 and head and neck cancer in 9. The study at large found these results: Partial responders in the 0.1-3.0 mg/kg groups had among the lowest normalized peripheral clonal expansion, especially among CD8+ T cells. The antigen specificity of the clonally expanded peripheral T cells was not determined. Low levels of normalized T-cell clonal expansion were also shown by some nonresponding patients. On average, CD8+ T cells showed more expanded clones than CD4+ T cells after ivuxolimab. Clonal expansion of both CD4+ and CD8+ blood T cells was observed from baseline to week 6 at doses 0.1 to 3.0 mg/kg.

V is pruned by 3 bases and J by 2 bases, leaving 7 bases of the junction without a gene match. CDR1 and CDR2, looked up from the germline V gene, are MGHRA and YSYEKL. The CDR3 numbers 16 residues from cysteine through phenylalanine. The DNA shown is the 48-base CDR3, in frame from base 1. For sequencing of the TCRbeta CDR3 region, genomic DNA was extracted from the sorted cells. TCRbeta CDR3 regions were sequenced using the immunoSEQ Assay. Drawn from immuneACCESS, this table holds only the in-frame rearrangements with V and J called that TCRdb kept. Clones are partly lost; checked studies trace under half to an unresolved V gene and leave the rest unexplained. Across this sample there are about 45,000 clones, with 89% seen only once. About a sixth of the sample belongs to the ten largest clones.

Recombination joined TRBV4-1 with TRBJ2-7, with 10 middle bases fitting TRBD1. The receptor's source is an adult with an advanced solid tumor such as melanoma, head and neck, liver or kidney cancer. The starting material was CD4+ or CD8+ T cells sorted from blood, obtained in a trial of the OX40 agonist ivuxolimab. The bases are TGCGCCAGCAGCCATAGACGGACAGGGGGTACCTACGAGCAGTACTTC. The resulting protein is CASSHRRTGGTYEQYF.